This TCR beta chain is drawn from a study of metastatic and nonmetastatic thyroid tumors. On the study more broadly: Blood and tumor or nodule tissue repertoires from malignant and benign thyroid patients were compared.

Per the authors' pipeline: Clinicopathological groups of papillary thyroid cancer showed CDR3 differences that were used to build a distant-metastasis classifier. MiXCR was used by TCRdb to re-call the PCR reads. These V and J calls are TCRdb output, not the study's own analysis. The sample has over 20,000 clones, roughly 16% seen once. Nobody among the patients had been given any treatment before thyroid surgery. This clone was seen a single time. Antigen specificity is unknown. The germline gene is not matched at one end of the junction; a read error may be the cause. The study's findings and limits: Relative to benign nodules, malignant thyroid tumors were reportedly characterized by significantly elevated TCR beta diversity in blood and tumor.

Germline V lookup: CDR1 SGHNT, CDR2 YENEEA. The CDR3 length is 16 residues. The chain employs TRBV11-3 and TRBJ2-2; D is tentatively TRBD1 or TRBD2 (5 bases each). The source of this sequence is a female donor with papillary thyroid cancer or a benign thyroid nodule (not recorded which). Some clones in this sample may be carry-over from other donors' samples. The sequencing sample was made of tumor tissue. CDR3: CASSPQLTGRAGELFF. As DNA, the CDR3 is TGTGCCAGCAGCCCCCAGCTAACAGGCAGGGCCGGGGAGCTTTTTTTT.